A single T cell receptor beta chain is shown here with its context. Per the authors' pipeline: Estimation of nucleated cell counts relied on the amplification of reference gene primers. Sequenced by immunoSEQ multiplex PCR; TCRdb stores in-frame clones only, minus some. V and J calls and clone size are given by that table; D and trimming were obtained from the DNA. This sample has 450,000 to 500,000 clones, with 80% to 90% found just once. The sample is drawn from a study of blood T cell repertoires in COVID-19. Turning to the study itself: Acute and convalescent COVID-19 specimens originated in the United States, Italy and Spain. PBMCs, B-cell-depleted T cells, or T cells were the source of the cDNA or gDNA that made up the material.

Per germline, CDR1 ENHRY and CDR2 SYGVKD. Trimming cost V 8 bases and J 4 bases; bases outside gene matches: 10. The CDR3 is 14 amino acids. The genes are TRBV10-3 and TRBJ1-2; 7 bases agree with TRBD1. Sequenced material: peripheral blood. The TCR comes from a human donor in a cohort sampled during active COVID-19. CDR3: CAISRDRELYGYTF. The DNA of the CDR3 is TGTGCCATCTCCAGAGACAGGGAACTCTATGGCTACACCTTC.